The next 17 T cell receptor beta chains were all read from a single sample in a study of T cell changes during pregnancy in multiple sclerosis. The protocol was immunoSEQ multiplex PCR, while the TCRdb copy is restricted to in-frame clones and leaves out a portion. The sample has some 81,000 clones, 85% to 95% seen once. The sequences come from peripheral blood, collected after pregnancy. Receptors originate from a female donor in good health, enrolled as a control in a pregnancy study.

This chain uses TRBV6-6 with TRBJ2-7; TRBD1 is a possible D gene (5 bases). Germline CDR1 and CDR2: MNHNY and SVGAGI (reference sequence). The CDR3 is made up of 14 amino acids. V lost 2 bases to trimming and J lost 3 bases, with 11 bases between them. The CDR3 sequence: CASSYDPQVYEQYF. The CDR3 coding sequence is TGTGCCAGCAGTTACGACCCACAGGTCTACGAGCAGTACTTC.

The chain is built from TRBV6-5 and TRBJ2-7; TRBD1 agrees at 11 bases. CDR1 is MNHEY and CDR2 is SVGAGI in the germline V gene. The CDR3 runs to 15 residues. The junction had 4 bases not matched to a gene; V was cut back by 2 bases and J by 4 bases. For the CDR3, the DNA is TGTGCCAGCAGTTACGCAGGACAGGGGGCTTACGAGCAGTACTTC. It codes for CASSYAGQGAYEQYF.

This chain joins TRBV4-2 and TRBJ2-2, with 10 bases that match TRBD2. Trimming took 5 bases from V and 3 from J; bases not matched to a gene: 6. This CDR3 spans 16 amino acids. Germline assignment: CDR1 LGHNA and CDR2 YNFKEQ. The CDR3 nucleotides are TGTGCCAGCAGCGCCAGCGGGAGGGCCGACACCGGGGAGCTGTTTTTT. This sequence encodes CASSASGRADTGELFF.

The rearrangement joins TRBV5-8 to TRBJ2-1; maybe TRBD2 (6 bases). With 4 bases removed from V and 8 bases from J, the gap between germline ends came to 13 bases. The germline V gene encodes CDR1 SGHTS and CDR2 YDEGEE. The CDR3 contains 13 residues. CDR3 DNA: TGTGCCAGCAGCCGCGGGATAAAGTATGAGCAGTTCTTC. Amino acids: CASSRGIKYEQFF.

This clone was seen only a few times. This chain uses TRBV9 with TRBJ1-1; weak D call: TRBD1 (5 bases). The V gene lost 0 bases and the J gene lost 1 base, with 16 bases spanning the gap. CDR3 length: 17 amino acids. Germline loops: CDR1 SGDLS, CDR2 YYNGEE. The CDR3 DNA reads as TGTGCCAGCAGCGTAGTGTCAGGGTCGTACGAGAACACTGAAGCTTTCTTT. As protein: CASSVVSGSYENTEAFF.

The chain uses TRBV5-1 and TRBJ2-5; 12 bases fit TRBD1. In germline, CDR1 is SGHRS, CDR2 YFSETQ. Losses at the gene ends were 0 bases for V and 3 bases for J; bases not matched to a gene: 3. The CDR3 is 16 residues long. CDR3 bases: TGCGCCAGCAGCTTGGGTGGGACAGGGGGCGAAGAGACCCAGTACTTC. Translating it yields CASSLGGTGGEETQYF.

The DNA for the CDR3 is TGTGCCTGGAGTAGTACGGTCCGGGTCGGCGAGCAGTACTTC. Translation gives CAWSSTVRVGEQYF. The chain links TRBV30 to TRBJ2-7, with D hard to call. In germline, CDR1 is GTSNPN, CDR2 SVGIG (reference sequence). Deletions cut 2 bases from V and 6 bases from J, with 17 bases between. This CDR3 comprises 14 residues.

J is TRBJ1-2 and V is TRBV7-2, with D possibly TRBD1 on 5 matching bases. The germline V gene encodes CDR1 SGHTA and CDR2 FQGNSA. The CDR3 is 12 residues long. V lost 5 bases, J lost 4 bases, and 8 bases lay in between. This CDR3 is CASSPGFYGYTF. CDR3 DNA: TGTGCCAGCAGCCCAGGGTTCTATGGCTACACCTTC.

The V gene is TRBV30, the J gene TRBJ1-1; D gene unclear. The CDR3 spans 12 residues. Germline assignment: CDR1 GTSNPN and CDR2 SVGIG (reference sequence). Trimming removed 3 bases at V and 1 base at J, with 6 bases between. The chain's CDR3 is CAWRLTNTEAFF. CDR3 nucleotide sequence: TGTGCCTGGAGACTCACGAACACTGAAGCTTTCTTT.

The chain joins TRBV7-2 to TRBJ1-1; the match to TRBD1 covers 7 bases. V gave up 5 bases and J gave up 7 bases; unmatched junction bases: 4. CDR1 SGHTA and CDR2 FQGNSA come from the germline V gene. The CDR3 sequence is 12 residues long. CDR3 protein: CASSPDRVEAFF. CDR3 bases: TGTGCCAGCAGCCCTGACAGGGTTGAAGCTTTCTTT.

The chain combines TRBV28 with TRBJ1-2; D unresolved. CDR3 length: 17 residues. CDR1 and CDR2 from the germline V gene are MDHEN and SYDVKM. The V end was cut by 1 base, the J end by 7 bases, with 22 bases between. CDR3 sequence reads: CASSLFWSGWAEGGYTF. The CDR3 region has the DNA TGTGCCAGCAGTTTATTCTGGTCAGGTTGGGCTGAGGGTGGCTACACCTTC.

This chain connects TRBV5-4 to TRBJ1-3; D is perhaps TRBD1 (6 bases). Germline lookup yields CDR1 SGHNT and CDR2 YYREEE (reference sequence). This CDR3 comprises 12 residues. V shed 7 bases and J shed 1 base, with 6 bases lying between them. The CDR3 is CASQGSGNTIYF. The CDR3, as DNA: TGTGCCAGCCAGGGGTCTGGAAACACCATATATTTT. Full variable domain (rest looked up from reference TRBV5-4 and TRBJ1-3): ETGVTQSPTHLIKTRGQQVTLRCSSQSGHNTVSWYQQALGQGPQFIFQYYREEENGRGNFPPRFSGLQFPNYSSELNVNALELDDSALYLCASQGSGNTIYFGEGSWLTVV.

The chain joins TRBV18 to TRBJ2-1, with D perhaps TRBD2 (5 bases). The CDR3 extends over 13 amino acids. The V gene lost 6 bases and the J gene lost 5 bases, with 11 bases spanning the gap. The germline V gene has CDR1 KGHSH and CDR2 LQKENI. CDR3 sequence reads: CASSLTTHNEQFF. For the CDR3, the DNA is TGTGCCAGCTCCTTGACTACGCACAATGAGCAGTTCTTC.

The genes are TRBV6-6 and TRBJ1-5; 8 bases match TRBD1. CDR1 is MNHNY and CDR2 is SVGAGI in the germline V gene (reference sequence). CDR3 length: 16 amino acids. The V gene end was trimmed by 2 bases and the J gene end by 3 bases; junction bases not matched to a gene: 6. This CDR3 is CASSYIQGAYNQPQHF. CDR3 DNA: TGTGCCAGCAGTTACATCCAGGGGGCCTACAATCAGCCCCAGCATTTT.

The rearrangement links TRBV28 to TRBJ2-7; a weak D match, TRBD2 (5 bases). The V end lost 5 bases, the J end lost 2 bases, and 19 bases lay between the germline ends. Looked up from germline, CDR1 is MDHEN and CDR2 is SYDVKM. The CDR3 runs to 16 residues. The CDR3 bases are TGTGCCAGCAGTGGGCGGGCACCCCTAGTCCCCTACGAGCAGTACTTC. Its protein is CASSGRAPLVPYEQYF.

J is TRBJ2-5 and V is TRBV7-8; D unclear. CDR1 and CDR2 (germline): SGHVS, FQNEAQ. This CDR3 region has 13 residues. Trimming left V 4 bases short and J 5 bases short, with 11 bases between. CDR3 sequence reads: CASSSLHWETQYF. The CDR3 bases are TGTGCCAGCAGCTCCCTCCACTGGGAGACCCAGTACTTC.

The genes are TRBV5-4 and TRBJ2-1; 7 bases match TRBD2. Germline-derived CDR1 and CDR2 are SGHNT and YYREEE (reference sequence). The J segment lost 4 bases and the V segment lost 4 bases, leaving 14 bases of the junction unmatched. This CDR3 is built from 17 residues. CDR3 in DNA: TGTGCCAGCAGCCAAGATAGAGGGCTAGCGGCTTACAATGAGCAGTTCTTC. The encoded protein is CASSQDRGLAAYNEQFF.